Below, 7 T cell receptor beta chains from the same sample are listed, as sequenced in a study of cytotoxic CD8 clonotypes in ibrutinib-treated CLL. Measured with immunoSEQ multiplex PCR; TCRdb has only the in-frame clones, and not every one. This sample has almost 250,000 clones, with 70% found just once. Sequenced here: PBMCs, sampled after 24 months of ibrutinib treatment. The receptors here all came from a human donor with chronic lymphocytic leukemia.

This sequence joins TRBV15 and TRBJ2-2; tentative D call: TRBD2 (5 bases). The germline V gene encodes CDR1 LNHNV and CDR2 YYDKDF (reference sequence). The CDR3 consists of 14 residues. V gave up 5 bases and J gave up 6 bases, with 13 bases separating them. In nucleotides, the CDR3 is TGTGCCACCAGCCGGCTCCGGGATTCCGGGGAGCTGTTTTTT. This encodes CATSRLRDSGELFF.

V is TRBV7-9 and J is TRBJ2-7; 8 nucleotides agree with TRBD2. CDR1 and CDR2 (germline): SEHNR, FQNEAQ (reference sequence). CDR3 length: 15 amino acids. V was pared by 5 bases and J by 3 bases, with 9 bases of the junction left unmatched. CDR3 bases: TGTGCCAGCAGCGCTACCGGGACTAGAGGCTACGAGCAGTACTTC. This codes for CASSATGTRGYEQYF.

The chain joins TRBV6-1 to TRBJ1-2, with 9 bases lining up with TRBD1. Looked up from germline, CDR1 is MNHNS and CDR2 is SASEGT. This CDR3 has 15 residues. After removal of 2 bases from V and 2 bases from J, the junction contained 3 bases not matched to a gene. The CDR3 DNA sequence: TGTGCCAGCAGTGAACCGGGACAGGGAAACTATGGCTACACCTTC. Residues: CASSEPGQGNYGYTF.

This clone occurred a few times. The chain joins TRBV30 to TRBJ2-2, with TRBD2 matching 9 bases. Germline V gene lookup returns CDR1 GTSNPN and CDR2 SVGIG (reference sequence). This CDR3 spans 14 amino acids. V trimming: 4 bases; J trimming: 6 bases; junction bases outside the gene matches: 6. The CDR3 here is CAWTPGTSSGELFF. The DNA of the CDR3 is TGTGCCTGGACACCCGGGACTAGCTCCGGGGAGCTGTTTTTT.

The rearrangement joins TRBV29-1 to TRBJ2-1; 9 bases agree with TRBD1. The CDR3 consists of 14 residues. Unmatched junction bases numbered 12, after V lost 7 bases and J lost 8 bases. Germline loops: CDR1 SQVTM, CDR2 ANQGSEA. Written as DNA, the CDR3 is TGCAGCGCAACACCGGGACAGGGAATCCATGAGCAGTTCTTC. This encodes CSATPGQGIHEQFF.

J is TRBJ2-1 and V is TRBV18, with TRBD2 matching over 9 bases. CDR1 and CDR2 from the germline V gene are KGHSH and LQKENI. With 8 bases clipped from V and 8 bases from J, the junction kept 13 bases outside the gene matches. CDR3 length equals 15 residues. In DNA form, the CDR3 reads TGTGCCAGCCGTTCCCGAGCGGGAGGTTTGGATGAGCAGTTCTTC. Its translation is CASRSRAGGLDEQFF.

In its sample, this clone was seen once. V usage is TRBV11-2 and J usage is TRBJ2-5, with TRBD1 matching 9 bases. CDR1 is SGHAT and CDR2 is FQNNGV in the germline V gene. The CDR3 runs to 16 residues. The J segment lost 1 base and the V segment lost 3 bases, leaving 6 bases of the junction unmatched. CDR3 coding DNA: TGTGCCAGCAGCTTGGGGACAGGGCCGGTCCAAGAGACCCAGTACTTC. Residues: CASSLGTGPVQETQYF.